This T cell receptor beta chain comes out of a study of identical twins. This CDR3 has 14 amino acids. Germline values: CDR1 MNHEY, CDR2 SVGEGT. V gave up 3 bases and J gave up 3 bases, with 9 bases separating them. Many counts were recorded for this clonotype. TCRdb reprocessed the 5' RACE reads via MiXCR and lists one record per CDR3 protein. The table shows under 250,000 distinct CDR3 sequences, with 6.5% to 8.5% occurring only once. These sequences were also reported in another study, on yellow fever vaccine responses in identical twins.

The sequenced sample consisted of memory (CD45RO+) T cells sorted from blood. This rearrangement joins TRBV6-2 or TRBV6-3 to TRBJ1-5; no firm D call. This TCR derives from a woman in her late teens or twenties in good health. The CDR3: CASSYSPANQPQHF. The CDR3 nucleotides read TGTGCCAGCAGTTATTCCCCCGCCAATCAGCCCCAGCATTTT.